This T cell receptor beta chain was identified in a study of T cell repertoires in cytomegalovirus infection. The CDR3 is 12 amino acids. Per germline, CDR1 SNHLY and CDR2 FYNNEI. With V trimmed by 10 bases and J by 4 bases, 4 bases remained unmatched. TCRdb re-analysed the reads in MiXCR, keeping a single row per CDR3 protein. This table has 680,000 or so distinct CDR3 sequences, 30% to 40% appearing once. A note on this clonotype: Its antigen is not identified.

The source was cultured PBMCs, collected from culture after CMV antigen stimulation. The sequence was obtained from a human donor in good health (CMV status not recorded). Some clones in this sample may be carry-over from other donors' samples. The V call is TRBV2, the J call TRBJ1-3; 7 bases fit TRBD1. Here the CDR3 DNA reads TGTGCCACCTCGACAGGGGGAAACACCATATATTTT. It translates to CATSTGGNTIYF. Based on the CDR3 plus reference TRBV2 and TRBJ1-3, the full variable domain is EPEVTQTPSHQVTQMGQEVILRCVPISNHLYFYWYRQILGQKVEFLVSFYNNEISEKSEIFDDQFSVERPDGSNFTLKIRSTKLEDSAMYFCATSTGGNTIYFGEGSWLTVV.